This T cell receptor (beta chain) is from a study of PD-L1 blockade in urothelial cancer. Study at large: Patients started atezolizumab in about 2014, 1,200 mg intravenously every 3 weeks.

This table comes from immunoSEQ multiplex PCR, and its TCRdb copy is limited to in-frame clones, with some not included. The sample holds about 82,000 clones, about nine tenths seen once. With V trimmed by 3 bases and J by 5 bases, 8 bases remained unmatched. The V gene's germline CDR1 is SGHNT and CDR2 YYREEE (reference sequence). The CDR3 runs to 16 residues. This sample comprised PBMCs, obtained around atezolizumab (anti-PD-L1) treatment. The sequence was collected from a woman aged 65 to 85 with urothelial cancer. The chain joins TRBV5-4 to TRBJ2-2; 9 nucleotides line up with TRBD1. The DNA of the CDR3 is TGTGCCAGCAGCTCTACAGGGGGCGCAAAAACCGGGGAGCTGTTTTTT. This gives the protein CASSSTGGAKTGELFF.